The text below deals with one T cell receptor beta chain. Its antigen is unknown. The CDR3 length is 14 residues. From germline, CDR1 is SNHLY and CDR2 FYNNEI. The ends were cut back, 7 bases at V and 4 bases at J, with 16 bases in the middle. Study processing details: ImmunoSEQ supplied junction-only sequences lacking quality scores, so filtering was different. The table came from immunoSEQ multiplex PCR; TCRdb's copy has only in-frame clones and leaves some out. V and J calls plus clone size are reproduced from that table; the DNA served to infer D and trimming. Of over a million clones in the sample, about four fifths were seen once. This sample is drawn from a study of shared clonotypes between healthy human individuals. Study overall: Donors, aged 18 to 49, were a couple of women and three men. CD8 memory received one plate per donor, CD8 naive two, CD4 memory three and CD4 naive three.

General study points: Rarefaction gave evidence that sorted-subset sequencing remained incomplete despite large depth.

Material: memory CD4+ T cells from PBMCs. Noted subset: CD45RA-negative fraction. This rearrangement joins TRBV2 to TRBJ1-1, with D perhaps matching TRBD1 (5 bases). This receptor was obtained from a man younger than 30 in good health. Some clones in this sample may be carry-over from other donors' samples. The CDR3 is CASTPWSGGTEAFF. The CDR3 nucleotides are TGTGCCAGCACCCCGTGGTCCGGGGGCACTGAAGCTTTCTTT. The variable domain in full, with the rest retrieved from reference TRBV2 and TRBJ1-1, is EPEVTQTPSHQVTQMGQEVILRCVPISNHLYFYWYRQILGQKVEFLVSFYNNEISEKSEIFDDQFSVERPDGSNFTLKIRSTKLEDSAMYFCASTPWSGGTEAFFGQGTRLTVV.